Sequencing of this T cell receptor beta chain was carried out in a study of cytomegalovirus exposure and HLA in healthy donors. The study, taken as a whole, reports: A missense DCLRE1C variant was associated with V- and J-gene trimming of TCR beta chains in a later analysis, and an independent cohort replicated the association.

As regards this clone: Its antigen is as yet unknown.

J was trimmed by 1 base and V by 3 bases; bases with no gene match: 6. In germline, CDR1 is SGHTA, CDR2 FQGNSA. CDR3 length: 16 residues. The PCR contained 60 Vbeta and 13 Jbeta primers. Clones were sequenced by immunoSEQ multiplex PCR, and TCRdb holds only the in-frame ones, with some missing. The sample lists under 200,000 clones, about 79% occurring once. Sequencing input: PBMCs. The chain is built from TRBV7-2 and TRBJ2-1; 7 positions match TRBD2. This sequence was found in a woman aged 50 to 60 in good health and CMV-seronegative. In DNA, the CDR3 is TGTGCCAGCAGCTTTAGACTAGCTCGATCCTACAATGAGCAGTTCTTC. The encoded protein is CASSFRLARSYNEQFF.